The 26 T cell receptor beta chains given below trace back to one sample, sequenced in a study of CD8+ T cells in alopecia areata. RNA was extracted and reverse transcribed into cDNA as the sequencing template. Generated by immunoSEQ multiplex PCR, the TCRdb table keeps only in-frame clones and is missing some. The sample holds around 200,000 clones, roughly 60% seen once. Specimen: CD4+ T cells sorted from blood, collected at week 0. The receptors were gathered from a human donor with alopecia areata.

In DNA, the CDR3 is TGTGCCTGGAGTGTATCCCAGGGGATCCCCTATGGCTACACCTTC. This codes for CAWSVSQGIPYGYTF. This rearrangement joins TRBV30 to TRBJ1-2; D is possibly TRBD1 (6 bases). CDR3 length equals 15 residues. The germline CDR1 and CDR2 sequences are GTSNPN and SVGIG (reference sequence). V lost 0 bases and J 4 bases, leaving 15 bases between the germline ends.

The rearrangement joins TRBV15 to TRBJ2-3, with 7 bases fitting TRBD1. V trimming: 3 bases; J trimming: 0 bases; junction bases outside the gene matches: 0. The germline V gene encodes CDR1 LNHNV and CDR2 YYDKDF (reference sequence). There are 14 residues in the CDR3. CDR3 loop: CATSRTGSTDTQYF. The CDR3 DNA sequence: TGTGCCACCAGCAGGACAGGGAGCACAGATACGCAGTATTTT.

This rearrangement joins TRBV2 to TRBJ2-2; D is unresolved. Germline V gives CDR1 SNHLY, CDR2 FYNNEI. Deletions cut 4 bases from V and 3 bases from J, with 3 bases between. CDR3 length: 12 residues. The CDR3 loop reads CASSVDTGELFF. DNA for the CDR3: TGTGCCAGCAGTGTAGACACCGGGGAGCTGTTTTTT.

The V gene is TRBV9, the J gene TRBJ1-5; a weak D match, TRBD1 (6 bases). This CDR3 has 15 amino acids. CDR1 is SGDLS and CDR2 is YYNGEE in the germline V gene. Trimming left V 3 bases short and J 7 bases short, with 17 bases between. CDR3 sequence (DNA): TGTGCCAGCAGCGCCACTCCAAACAGGGCGCAGCCCCAGCATTTT. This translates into CASSATPNRAQPQHF.

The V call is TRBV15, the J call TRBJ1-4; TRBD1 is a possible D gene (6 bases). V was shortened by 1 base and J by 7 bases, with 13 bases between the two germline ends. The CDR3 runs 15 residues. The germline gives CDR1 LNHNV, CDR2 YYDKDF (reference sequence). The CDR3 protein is CATSRVAGTSEKLFF. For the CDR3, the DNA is TGTGCCACCAGCAGAGTCGCAGGGACAAGTGAAAAACTGTTTTTT.

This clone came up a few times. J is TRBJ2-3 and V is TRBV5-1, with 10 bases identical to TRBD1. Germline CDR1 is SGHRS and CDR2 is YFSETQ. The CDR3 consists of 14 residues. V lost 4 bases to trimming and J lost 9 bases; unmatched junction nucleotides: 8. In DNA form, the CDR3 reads TGCGCCAGCAGCGGCGGGACAGGGGAAGGCACGCAGTATTTT. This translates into CASSGGTGEGTQYF.

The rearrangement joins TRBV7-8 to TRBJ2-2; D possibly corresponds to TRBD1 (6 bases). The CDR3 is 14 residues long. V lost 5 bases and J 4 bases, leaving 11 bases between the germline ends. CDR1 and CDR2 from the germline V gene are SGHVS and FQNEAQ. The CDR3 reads CASSPLDSTGELFF. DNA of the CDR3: TGTGCCAGCAGCCCATTGGACAGCACCGGGGAGCTGTTTTTT. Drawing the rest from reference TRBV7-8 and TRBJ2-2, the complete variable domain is GAGVSQSPRYKVAKRGQDVALRCDPISGHVSLFWYQQALGQGPEFLTYFQNEAQLDKSGLPSDRFFAERPEGSVSTLKIQRTQQEDSAVYLCASSPLDSTGELFFGEGSRLTVL.

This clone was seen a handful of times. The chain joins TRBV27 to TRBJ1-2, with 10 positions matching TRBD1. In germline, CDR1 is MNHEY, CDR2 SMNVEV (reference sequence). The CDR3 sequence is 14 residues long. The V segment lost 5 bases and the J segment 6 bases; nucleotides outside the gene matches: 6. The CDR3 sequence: CASSRTGGIHGYTF. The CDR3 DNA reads TGTGCCAGCAGTCGGACAGGGGGTATCCATGGCTACACCTTC.

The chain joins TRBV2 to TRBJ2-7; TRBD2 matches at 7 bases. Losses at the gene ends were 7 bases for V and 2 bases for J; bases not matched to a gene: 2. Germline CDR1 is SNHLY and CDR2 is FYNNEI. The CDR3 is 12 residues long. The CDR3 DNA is TGTGCCAGCAATGCGGGAGCCTACGAGCAGTACTTC. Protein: CASNAGAYEQYF.

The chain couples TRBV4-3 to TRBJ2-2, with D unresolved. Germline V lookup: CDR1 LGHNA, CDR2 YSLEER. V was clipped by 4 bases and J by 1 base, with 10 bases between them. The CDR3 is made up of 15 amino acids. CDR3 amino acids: CASSPEVLNTGELFF. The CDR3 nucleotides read TGCGCCAGCAGCCCCGAGGTCCTGAACACCGGGGAGCTGTTTTTT.

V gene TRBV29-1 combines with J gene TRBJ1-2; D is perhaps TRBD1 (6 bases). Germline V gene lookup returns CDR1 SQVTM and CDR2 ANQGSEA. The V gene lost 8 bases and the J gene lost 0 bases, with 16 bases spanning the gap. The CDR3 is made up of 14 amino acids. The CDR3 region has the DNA TGCAGCACTTGGACAGAGGATTCTAACTATGGCTACACCTTC. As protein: CSTWTEDSNYGYTF.

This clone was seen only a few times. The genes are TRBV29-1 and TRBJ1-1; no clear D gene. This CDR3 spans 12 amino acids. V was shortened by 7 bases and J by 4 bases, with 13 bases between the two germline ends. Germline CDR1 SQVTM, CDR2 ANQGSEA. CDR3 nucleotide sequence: TGCAGCGCTGTTACGGGAGGCACTGAAGCTTTCTTT. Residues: CSAVTGGTEAFF.

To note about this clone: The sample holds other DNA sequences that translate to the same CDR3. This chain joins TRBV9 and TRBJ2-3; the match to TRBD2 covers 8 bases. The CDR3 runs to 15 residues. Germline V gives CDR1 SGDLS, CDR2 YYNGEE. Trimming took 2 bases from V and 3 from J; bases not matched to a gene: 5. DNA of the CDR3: TGTGCCAGCAGCGTTGGACTAGCCGGGACAGATACGCAGTATTTT. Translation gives CASSVGLAGTDTQYF.

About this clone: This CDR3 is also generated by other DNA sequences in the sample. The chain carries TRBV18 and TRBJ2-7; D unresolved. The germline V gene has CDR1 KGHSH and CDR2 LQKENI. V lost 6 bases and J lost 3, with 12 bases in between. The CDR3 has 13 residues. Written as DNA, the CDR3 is TGTGCCAGCTCCCCCGGAGCCAACTACGAGCAGTACTTC. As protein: CASSPGANYEQYF.

CDR3 in amino acids: CASSEDRDSGANVLTF. CDR3 coding DNA: TGTGCCAGCAGTGAAGACAGGGACTCTGGGGCCAACGTCCTGACTTTC. The chain employs TRBV2 and TRBJ2-6; D is perhaps TRBD1 (6 bases). This CDR3 has 16 residues. V lost 1 base and J lost 0, with 7 bases in between. Per the germline V gene, CDR1 is SNHLY and CDR2 is FYNNEI.

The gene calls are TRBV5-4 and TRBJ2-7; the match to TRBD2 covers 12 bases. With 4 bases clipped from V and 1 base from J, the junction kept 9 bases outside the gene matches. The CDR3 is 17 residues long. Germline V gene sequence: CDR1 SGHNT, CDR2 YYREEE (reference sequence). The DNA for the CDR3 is TGTGCCAGCAGCCCGACTAGCGGGGGCCGCGTGTCCTACGAGCAGTACTTC. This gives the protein CASSPTSGGRVSYEQYF.

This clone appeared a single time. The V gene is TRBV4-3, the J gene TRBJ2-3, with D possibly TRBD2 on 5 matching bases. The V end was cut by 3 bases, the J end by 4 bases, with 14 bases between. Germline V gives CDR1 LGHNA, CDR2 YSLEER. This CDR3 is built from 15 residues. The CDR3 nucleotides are TGCGCCAGCAGCCATGAGGGAGAACGCTCAGATACGCAGTATTTT. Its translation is CASSHEGERSDTQYF.

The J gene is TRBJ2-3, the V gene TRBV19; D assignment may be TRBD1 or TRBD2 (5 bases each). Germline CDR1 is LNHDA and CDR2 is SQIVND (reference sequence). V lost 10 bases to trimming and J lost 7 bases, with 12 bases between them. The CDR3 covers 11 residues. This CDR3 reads CATGAINTQYF. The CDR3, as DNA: TGTGCCACCGGGGCTATCAATACGCAGTATTTT.

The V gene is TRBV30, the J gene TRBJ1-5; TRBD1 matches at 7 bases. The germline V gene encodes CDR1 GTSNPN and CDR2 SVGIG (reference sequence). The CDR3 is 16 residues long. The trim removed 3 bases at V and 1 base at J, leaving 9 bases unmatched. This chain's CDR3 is CAWSVGGTASNQPQHF. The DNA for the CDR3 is TGTGCCTGGAGCGTAGGGGGGACAGCAAGCAATCAGCCCCAGCATTTT. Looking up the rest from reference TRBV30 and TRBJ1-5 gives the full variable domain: SQTIHQWPATLVQPVGSPLSLECTVEGTSNPNLYWYRQAAGRGLQLLFYSVGIGQISSEVPQNLSASRPQDRQFILSSKKLLLSDSGFYLCAWSVGGTASNQPQHFGDGTRLSIL.

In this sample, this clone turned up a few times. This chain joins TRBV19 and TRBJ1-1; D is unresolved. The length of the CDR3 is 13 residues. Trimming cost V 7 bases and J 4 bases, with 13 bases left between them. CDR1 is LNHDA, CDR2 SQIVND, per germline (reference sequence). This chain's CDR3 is CASTRRAVTEAFF. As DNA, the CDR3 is TGTGCCAGTACCAGGAGGGCAGTCACTGAAGCTTTCTTT.

CDR3 amino acids: CAWKASGVGEQFF. The CDR3 region has the DNA TGTGCCTGGAAAGCTAGCGGGGTGGGTGAGCAGTTCTTC. The chain combines TRBV30 with TRBJ2-1, with 9 bases fitting TRBD2. CDR3 length equals 13 residues. CDR1 is GTSNPN, CDR2 SVGIG, per germline (reference sequence). Germline trimming cut 4 bases from V and 9 bases from J; bases unmatched to any gene: 7.

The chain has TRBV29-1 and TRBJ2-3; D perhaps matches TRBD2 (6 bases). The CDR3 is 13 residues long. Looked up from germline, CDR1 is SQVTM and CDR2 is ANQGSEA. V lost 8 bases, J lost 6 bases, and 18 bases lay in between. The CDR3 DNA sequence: TGCAGCTCCCTTGTGGGCGGGGCCGATACGCAGTATTTT. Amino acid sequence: CSSLVGGADTQYF.

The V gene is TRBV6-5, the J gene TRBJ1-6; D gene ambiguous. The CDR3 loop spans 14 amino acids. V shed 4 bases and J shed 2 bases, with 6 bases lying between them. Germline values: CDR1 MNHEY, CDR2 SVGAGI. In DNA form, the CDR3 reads TGTGCCAGCAGTTTCCAGCCCTATAATTCACCCCTCCACTTT. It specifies CASSFQPYNSPLHF.

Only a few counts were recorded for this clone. The CDR3, as DNA: TGTGCCAGCAGCTTACAGGGGGCATATGAGCAGTTCTTC. It specifies CASSLQGAYEQFF. This chain joins TRBV11-2 and TRBJ2-1; 8 bases map to TRBD1. The trim removed 2 bases at V and 8 bases at J, leaving 2 bases unmatched. CDR3 length equals 13 residues. Germline V gene sequence: CDR1 SGHAT, CDR2 FQNNGV.

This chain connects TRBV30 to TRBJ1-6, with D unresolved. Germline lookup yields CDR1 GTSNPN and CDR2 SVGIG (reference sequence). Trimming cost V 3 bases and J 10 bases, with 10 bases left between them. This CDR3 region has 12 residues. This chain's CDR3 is CAWRPHESPLHF. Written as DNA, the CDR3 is TGTGCCTGGAGACCACACGAATCACCCCTCCACTTT. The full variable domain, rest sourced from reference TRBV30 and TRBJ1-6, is SQTIHQWPATLVQPVGSPLSLECTVEGTSNPNLYWYRQAAGRGLQLLFYSVGIGQISSEVPQNLSASRPQDRQFILSSKKLLLSDSGFYLCAWRPHESPLHFGNGTRLTVT.

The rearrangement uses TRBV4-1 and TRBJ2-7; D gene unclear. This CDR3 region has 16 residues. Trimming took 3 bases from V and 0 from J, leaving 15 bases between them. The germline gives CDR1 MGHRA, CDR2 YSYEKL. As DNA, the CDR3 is TGCGCCAGCAGCCATGATAATGGGCCGGTCTCCTACGAGCAGTACTTC. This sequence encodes CASSHDNGPVSYEQYF.